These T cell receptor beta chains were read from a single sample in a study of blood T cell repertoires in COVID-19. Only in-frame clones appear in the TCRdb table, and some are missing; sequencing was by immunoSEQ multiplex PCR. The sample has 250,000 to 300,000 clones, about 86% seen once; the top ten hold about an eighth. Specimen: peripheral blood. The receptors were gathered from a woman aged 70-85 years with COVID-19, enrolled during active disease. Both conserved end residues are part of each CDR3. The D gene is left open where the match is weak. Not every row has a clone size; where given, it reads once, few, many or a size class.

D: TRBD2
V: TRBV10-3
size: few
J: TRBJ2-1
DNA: TGTGCCATCAGCCCCTTGGCGGGGGGCTACAATGAGCAGTTCTTC
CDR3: CAISPLAGGYNEQFF

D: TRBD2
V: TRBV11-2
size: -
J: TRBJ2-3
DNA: TGTGCCAGAGGCTCGCTAGCGGGGGGTCGTGCTAGCACAGATACGCAGTATTTT
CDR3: CARGSLAGGRASTDTQYF

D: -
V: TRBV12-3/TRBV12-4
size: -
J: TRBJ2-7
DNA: TGTGCCAGCAGTTTTGGCGGCGGCGAGCAGTACTTC
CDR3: CASSFGGGEQYF

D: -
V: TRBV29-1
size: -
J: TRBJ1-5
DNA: TGCAGCGTGGGGACTAAGAATCAGCCCCAGCATTTT
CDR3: CSVGTKNQPQHF

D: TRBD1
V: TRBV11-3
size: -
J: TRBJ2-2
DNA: TGTGCCAGCAGCTCCGGACAGGGCAGAGGCACCGGGGAGCTGTTTTTT
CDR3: CASSSGQGRGTGELFF

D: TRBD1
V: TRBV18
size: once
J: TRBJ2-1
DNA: TGTGCCAGCTCCCAGGGGGACAGGGTTGTCAATGAGCAGTTCTTC
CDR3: CASSQGDRVVNEQFF

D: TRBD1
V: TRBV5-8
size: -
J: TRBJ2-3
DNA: TGTGCCAGCAGTTCCGGACAGGGGGCTAGCACAGATACGCAGTATTTT
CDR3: CASSSGQGASTDTQYF

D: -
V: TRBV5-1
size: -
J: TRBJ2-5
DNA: TGCGCCAGCAGCTTTCAGGAGACCCAGTACTTC
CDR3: CASSFQETQYF

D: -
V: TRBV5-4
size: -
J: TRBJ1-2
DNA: TGTGCCAGCAGCTGGAGGGACTCAGATGGCTACACCTTC
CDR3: CASSWRDSDGYTF

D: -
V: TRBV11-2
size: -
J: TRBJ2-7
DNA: TGTGCCAGCAGCGCGGGGCGGACTACGCAGGGCGAGCAGTACTTC
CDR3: CASSAGRTTQGEQYF

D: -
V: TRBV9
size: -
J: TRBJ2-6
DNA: TGTGCCAGCAGCGTAACCAGCTCTGGGGCCAACGTCCTGACTTTC
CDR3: CASSVTSSGANVLTF

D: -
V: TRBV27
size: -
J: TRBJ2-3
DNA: TGTGCCAGCAGATCCCCCCGGGACATCGAGACAGATACGCAGTATTTT
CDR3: CASRSPRDIETDTQYF

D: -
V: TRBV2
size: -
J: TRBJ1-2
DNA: TGTGCCAACCTCATATCGGGGTATGGCTACACCTTC
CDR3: CANLISGYGYTF

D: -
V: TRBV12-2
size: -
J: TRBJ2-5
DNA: TGTGCAAGTCGCTTAGCGATGGCAGGGGGCCGTCCAGAGACCCAGTACTTC
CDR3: CASRLAMAGGRPETQYF

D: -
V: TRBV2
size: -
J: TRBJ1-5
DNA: TGTGCCAGCAGTGATAGGAGGACGCCTAGCCGAAATCAGCCCCAGCATTTT
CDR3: CASSDRRTPSRNQPQHF

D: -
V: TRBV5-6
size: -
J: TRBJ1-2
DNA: TGTGCCAGCAGCTTGCCCCGGACAGTCTATGGCTACACCTTC
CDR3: CASSLPRTVYGYTF

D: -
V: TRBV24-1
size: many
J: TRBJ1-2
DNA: TGTGCCACCAGTGATTTAGAGGGCTACACCTTC
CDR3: CATSDLEGYTF

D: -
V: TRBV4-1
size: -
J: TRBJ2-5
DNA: TGCGCCAGCAGCCAAGATGTGGACAGAAAAGAGACCCAGTACTTC
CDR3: CASSQDVDRKETQYF

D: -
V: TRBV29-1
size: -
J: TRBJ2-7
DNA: TGCAGCGTTGATAGGGGCAACGAGCAGTACTTC
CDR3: CSVDRGNEQYF

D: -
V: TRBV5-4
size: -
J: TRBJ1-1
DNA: TGTGCCAGCAGCAGGGAGGTGGCGGGAACTGAAGCTTTCTTT
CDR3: CASSREVAGTEAFF

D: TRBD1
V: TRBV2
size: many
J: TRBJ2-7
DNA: TGTGCCAGCAGCGGGACAGGGGGAGGCGAGCAGTACTTC
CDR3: CASSGTGGGEQYF

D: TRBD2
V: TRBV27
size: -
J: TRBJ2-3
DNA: TGTGCCAGCAGTTGGAACCAGCGGGGGCCCCGCACAGATACGCAGTATTTT
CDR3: CASSWNQRGPRTDTQYF

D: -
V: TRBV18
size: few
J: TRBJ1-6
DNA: TGTGCCAGCTCCCGTAGTCAGGGTAATAATTCACCCCTCCACTTT
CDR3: CASSRSQGNNSPLHF

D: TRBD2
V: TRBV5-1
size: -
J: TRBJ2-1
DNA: TGCGCCAGCAGCTCCCCCCAAAGTGCCCGGGGGGACAATGAGCAGTTCTTC
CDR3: CASSSPQSARGDNEQFF

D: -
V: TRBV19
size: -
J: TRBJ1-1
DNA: TGTGCCAGTAGCCCTGGGGGGTCTGAAGCTTTCTTT
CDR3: CASSPGGSEAFF

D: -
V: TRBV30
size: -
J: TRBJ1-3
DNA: TGTGCCTACCTTACAGTAAACACCATATATTTT
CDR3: CAYLTVNTIYF

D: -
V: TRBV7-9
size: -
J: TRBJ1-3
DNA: TGTGCCAGCCCCGGTAAGCCTGGAAACACCATATATTTT
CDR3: CASPGKPGNTIYF

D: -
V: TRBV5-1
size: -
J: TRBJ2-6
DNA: TGCGCCAGCAGCTTGATGGGGGCGGCCACTGGGGCCAACGTCCTGACTTTC
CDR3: CASSLMGAATGANVLTF

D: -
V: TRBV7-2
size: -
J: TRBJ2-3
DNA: TGTGCCAGCAGCTTAGGGCTAGCACTTTATACGCAGTATTTT
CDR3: CASSLGLALYTQYF

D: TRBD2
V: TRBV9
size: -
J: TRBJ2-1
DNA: TGTGCCAGCAGCGTACCCCCTAGCGGGGGGAACAATGAGCAGTTCTTC
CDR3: CASSVPPSGGNNEQFF

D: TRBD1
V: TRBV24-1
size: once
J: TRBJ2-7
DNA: TGTGCCACCAGTGACACCGGACAGGGCTCCTACGAGCAGTACTTC
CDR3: CATSDTGQGSYEQYF

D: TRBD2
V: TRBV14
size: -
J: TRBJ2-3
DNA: TGTGCCAGCAGCCATTTCTCTAGCGGGGCACTTACAGATACGCAGTATTTT
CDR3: CASSHFSSGALTDTQYF

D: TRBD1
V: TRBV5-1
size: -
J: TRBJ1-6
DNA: TGCGCCAGCAGCTGGACAGGGGAGGGATCACCCCTCCACTTT
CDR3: CASSWTGEGSPLHF

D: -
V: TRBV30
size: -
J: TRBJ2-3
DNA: TGTGCCTGGAGTGTAACAGGTCGACCAGATACGCAGTATTTT
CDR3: CAWSVTGRPDTQYF

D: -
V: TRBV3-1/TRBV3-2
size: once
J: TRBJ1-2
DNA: TGTGCCAGCAGCCCCAGCGGGGGCCCCAACTATGGCTACACCTTC
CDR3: CASSPSGGPNYGYTF

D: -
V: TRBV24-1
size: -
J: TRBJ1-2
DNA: TGTGCCACCAGTGACGGGCGGGCTAACTATGGCTACACCTTC
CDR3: CATSDGRANYGYTF

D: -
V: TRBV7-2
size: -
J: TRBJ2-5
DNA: TGTGCCAGCAGCTTAAACGGGGTTGGAGAGACCCAGTACTTC
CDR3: CASSLNGVGETQYF

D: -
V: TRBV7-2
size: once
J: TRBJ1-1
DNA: TGTGCCAGCAGCCCACATCCTGCCCTGAACACTGAAGCTTTCTTT
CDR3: CASSPHPALNTEAFF

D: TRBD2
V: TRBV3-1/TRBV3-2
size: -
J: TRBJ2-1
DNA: TGTGCCAGCAGCCAAGATCTTGCTAGCGGCAGCCACAATGAGCAGTTCTTC
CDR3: CASSQDLASGSHNEQFF

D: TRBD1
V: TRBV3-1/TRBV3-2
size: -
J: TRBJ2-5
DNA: TGTGCCAGCAGCCAAGGAGAGACAGGGAAAGAGACCCAGTACTTC
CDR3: CASSQGETGKETQYF

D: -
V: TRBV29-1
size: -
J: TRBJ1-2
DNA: TGCAGCGTATTAGGCTTTTCTCAGGGAAGCCCTAACTATGGCTACACCTTC
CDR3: CSVLGFSQGSPNYGYTF

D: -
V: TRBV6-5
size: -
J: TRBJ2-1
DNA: TGTGCCAGCAGTTACCCGAAATGGGGCGATCTTGGGGAGCAGTTCTTC
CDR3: CASSYPKWGDLGEQFF

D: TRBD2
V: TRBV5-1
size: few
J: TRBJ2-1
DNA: TGCGCCAGCAGCGCGGGACTATCTAATGAGCAGTTCTTC
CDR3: CASSAGLSNEQFF

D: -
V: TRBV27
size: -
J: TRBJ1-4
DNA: TGTGCCAGCAGTCCGACAAGGTGGTGGGAAAAACTGTTTTTT
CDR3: CASSPTRWWEKLFF

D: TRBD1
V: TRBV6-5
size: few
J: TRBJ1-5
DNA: TGTGCCAGCAGTTCAGGACAGGGCTTTCAGCCCCAGCATTTT
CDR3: CASSSGQGFQPQHF

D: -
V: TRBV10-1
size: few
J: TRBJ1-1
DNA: TGCGCCAGCAGTGAGAGGAGAAACACTGAAGCTTTCTTT
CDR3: CASSERRNTEAFF

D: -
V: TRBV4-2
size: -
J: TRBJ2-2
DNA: TGTGCCAGCAACAGGGACGGGGAGCTGTTTTTT
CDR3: CASNRDGELFF